The clone carrying this T cell receptor beta chain was counted a few times. V shed 3 bases and J shed 3 bases, with 9 bases lying between them. The CDR3 totals 12 residues. From germline, CDR1 is DFQATT and CDR2 SNEGSKA (reference sequence). This sample was taken from a study of Graves' ophthalmopathy and Graves' hyperthyroidism. The overall study: Stable hyperthyroidism denotes an absence of ophthalmopathy throughout 18 months of follow-up.

RNA transcripts were the source from which TCR beta CDR3 regions were amplified. The workflow started with a first-round RT-PCR run with HTBI primers and then moved on to a second-round multiplex PCR. TCRdb re-called the multiplex PCR reads through MiXCR, storing one row per CDR3 protein. The sample includes about 500,000 distinct CDR3 sequences, approximately 35% seen only once; the top ten take roughly 4%. The sequenced sample consisted of peripheral blood or thyroid tissue (not recorded which). This chain uses TRBV20-1 with TRBJ2-7; D gene ambiguous. The receptor was derived from an adult man with Graves' hyperthyroidism. CDR3 bases: TGCAGTGCTAGGGTGAACAGCTACGAGCAGTACTTC. Translation: CSARVNSYEQYF.